This T cell receptor beta chain was observed in a study of CD8 T cells in ankylosing spondylitis. Study-wide results and caveats: A TCR beta motif made of fewer than ten highly homologous variants seemed typical of ankylosing spondylitis blood. A number of the motif variants had already been described in reactive arthritis synovial fluid and blood.

The CDR3 is 13 residues long. Germline assignment: CDR1 SGHRS and CDR2 YFSETQ. V was shortened by 5 bases and J by 5 bases, with 11 bases between the two germline ends. Comments on this clonotype: What it recognizes is unknown.

TCRdb itself ran the 5' RACE reads through MiXCR, one entry per CDR3 protein. The table records 200,000 to 250,000 distinct CDR3 sequences, under 30% of them present only once. The source of this sequence is a male donor with ankylosing spondylitis or in good health (not recorded which). The V call is TRBV5-1, the J call TRBJ2-1; D may be TRBD2 (5 bases). The sequenced sample was blood, either unsorted or a sorted T cell fraction (not recorded which). DNA of the CDR3: TGCGCCAGCAGGCGCGGGTACAACAATGAGCAGTTCTTC. Residues: CASRRGYNNEQFF. Full variable domain (outside the CDR3, taken from reference TRBV5-1 and TRBJ2-1): KAGVTQTPRYLIKTRGQQVTLSCSPISGHRSVSWYQQTPGQGLQFLFEYFSETQRNKGNFPGRFSGRQFSNSRSEMNVSTLELGDSALYLCASRRGYNNEQFFGPGTRLTVL.